These 24 T cell receptor beta chains originate from one sample sequenced in a study of siplizumab effects on memory and regulatory T cells (dated 2019 in TCRdb). Library preparation was by the immunoSEQ multiplex PCR assay. TCRdb obtained this table from immuneACCESS and retained in-frame rearrangements with V and J assigned. These tables miss some clones; where compared with another copy, unresolved V genes account for less than half of the shortfall, and the remainder is unexplained. This sample has more than 85,000 clones in its table, and 90% to 95% of those were observed once. Together, the top ten hold under 0.7% of the sample. The source material was Tregs sorted from blood. The receptor set was obtained from a human donor in good health.

The V call is TRBV7-2, the J call TRBJ1-5; D possibly corresponds to TRBD1 (5 bases). V shed 1 base and J shed 10 bases, with 26 bases lying between them. The CDR3 length is 18 residues. Germline loops: CDR1 SGHTA, CDR2 FQGNSA. The CDR3 sequence: CASSLGIRGGTSEVPQHF. As DNA, the CDR3 is TGTGCCAGCAGCTTAGGTATAAGAGGAGGGACCTCCGAGGTACCCCAGCATTTT.

The chain employs TRBV19 and TRBJ2-3; D gene ambiguous. CDR1 and CDR2 from the germline V gene are LNHDA and SQIVND (reference sequence). This CDR3 has 12 amino acids. V gave up 2 bases and J gave up 3 bases, with 3 bases separating them. The CDR3 region has the DNA TGTGCCAGTAGTATATATACAGATACGCAGTATTTT. Translating it yields CASSIYTDTQYF.

The chain joins TRBV5-1 to TRBJ2-5; 8 bases map to TRBD2. The CDR3 runs 18 residues. V shed 4 bases, J shed 5 bases, and the junction held 19 bases outside the gene matches. Germline CDR1 SGHRS, CDR2 YFSETQ. CDR3 amino acids: CASSTGGLAAFRGETQYF. CDR3 sequence (DNA): TGCGCCAGCAGCACGGGAGGGCTAGCGGCGTTCCGTGGTGAGACCCAGTACTTC.

The V and J genes are TRBV28 and TRBJ2-7, with D perhaps matching TRBD2 (5 bases). Trimming took off 2 bases at V and 6 bases at J, with 17 bases between the two ends. This CDR3 comprises 15 residues. The germline gives CDR1 MDHEN, CDR2 SYDVKM. The CDR3 DNA follows: TGTGCCAGCAGTTTAAGGGAGACGCGCCGGTCCGAGCAGTACTTC. Protein product: CASSLRETRRSEQYF.

The gene calls are TRBV2 and TRBJ2-3; D remains unclear. Germline lookup yields CDR1 SNHLY and CDR2 FYNNEI. V lost 7 bases and J lost 8, with 16 bases in between. The CDR3 runs to 13 residues. CDR3 protein: CASTDDGPVTQYF. CDR3 in DNA: TGTGCCAGCACCGACGACGGACCAGTTACGCAGTATTTT.

The chain carries TRBV6-1 and TRBJ1-5; weak D call: TRBD1 (6 bases). Trimming shortened V by 8 bases and J by 5 bases, and 10 bases separated the two germline ends. CDR3 length: 12 amino acids. CDR1 is MNHNS, CDR2 SASEGT, per germline. The chain's CDR3 is CASQDSHQPQHF. The CDR3 DNA reads TGTGCCAGCCAGGACAGCCATCAGCCCCAGCATTTT.

The rearrangement links TRBV15 to TRBJ2-7; 8 bases fit TRBD2. The CDR3 is made up of 14 amino acids. Trimming took 5 bases from V and 3 from J; bases not matched to a gene: 6. CDR1 and CDR2 from the germline V gene are LNHNV and YYDKDF (reference sequence). CDR3 sequence: CATSGTGTSYEQYF. As DNA, the CDR3 is TGTGCCACCAGCGGTACCGGGACTAGCTACGAGCAGTACTTC.

This sequence joins TRBV27 and TRBJ2-1; 7 nucleotides agree with TRBD2. V lost 4 bases, J lost 6 bases, and 12 bases stayed unmatched. CDR1 and CDR2 from the germline V gene are MNHEY and SMNVEV (reference sequence). This CDR3 has 16 residues. The chain's CDR3 is CASSSWGGVTGNEQFF. DNA for the CDR3: TGTGCCAGCAGTTCCTGGGGGGGAGTCACGGGCAATGAGCAGTTCTTC.

The chain uses TRBV28 and TRBJ1-4, with a weak D call TRBD1 (6 bases). V was pared by 4 bases and J by 8 bases, with 26 bases between. Looked up from germline, CDR1 is MDHEN and CDR2 is SYDVKM. The CDR3 consists of 18 residues. This CDR3 reads CASSSPRGGKDLREKLFF. CDR3 in DNA: TGTGCCAGCAGTTCCCCCCGAGGGGGTAAGGATCTTAGGGAAAAACTGTTTTTT.

This chain uses TRBV9 with TRBJ2-3; D not certain. CDR1 is SGDLS, CDR2 YYNGEE, per germline. The CDR3 is made up of 13 amino acids. V was trimmed by 2 bases and J by 1 base, leaving 5 bases between them. The CDR3 loop is CASSVGGTDTQYF. The CDR3 DNA reads TGTGCCAGCAGCGTTGGGGGCACAGATACGCAGTATTTT.

This chain connects TRBV7-2 to TRBJ2-1; tentatively, D is TRBD1 (6 bases). Germline lookup yields CDR1 SGHTA and CDR2 FQGNSA. Trimming shortened V by 5 bases and J by 7 bases, and 21 bases separated the two germline ends. The CDR3 consists of 16 residues. CDR3 sequence reads: CASSRESGTPWNEQFF. The CDR3 DNA reads TGTGCCAGCAGCCGTGAATCCGGGACACCCTGGAATGAGCAGTTCTTC.

The J gene is TRBJ2-7, the V gene TRBV5-1; D is perhaps TRBD1 (6 bases). The V gene's germline CDR1 is SGHRS and CDR2 YFSETQ. The length of the CDR3 is 13 residues. Between the trimmed V and J ends, which lost 4 bases and 4 bases, there was a span of 12 bases. The CDR3 protein is CASSPSQGYEQYF. In DNA form, the CDR3 reads TGCGCCAGCAGCCCCTCACAGGGTTACGAGCAGTACTTC.

This sequence joins TRBV27 and TRBJ1-2; D remains ambiguous. The germline V gene has CDR1 MNHEY and CDR2 SMNVEV (reference sequence). V dropped 0 bases and J dropped 4 bases, with 9 bases sitting between them. The CDR3 covers 14 residues. CDR3: CASSLSTPVYGYTF. The DNA for the CDR3 is TGTGCCAGCAGTTTATCTACACCCGTCTATGGCTACACCTTC.

The J gene is TRBJ2-5, the V gene TRBV19; TRBD2 matches at 16 bases. The ends lost 5 bases at V and 4 bases at J; junction bases unmatched: 4. This CDR3 has 16 residues. Germline V gene sequence: CDR1 LNHDA, CDR2 SQIVND (reference sequence). The CDR3 region is CASSPGLAGGTETQYF. CDR3 DNA sequence: TGTGCCAGTAGTCCGGGACTAGCGGGAGGGACAGAGACCCAGTACTTC.

The V gene is TRBV14, the J gene TRBJ1-1; D might be TRBD1 (5 bases). The length of the CDR3 is 13 residues. The V end was cut by 7 bases, the J end by 2 bases, with 11 bases between. CDR1 and CDR2 from the germline V gene are SGHDN and FVKESK. CDR3 amino acids: CASKGSINTEAFF. DNA for the CDR3: TGTGCCAGCAAGGGGAGCATAAACACTGAAGCTTTCTTT.

In DNA, the CDR3 is TGTGCCAGCAGTTACTCTAGGGACAGGTATCGGTATGGCTACACCTTC. Its translation is CASSYSRDRYRYGYTF. The chain uses TRBV6-5 and TRBJ1-2, with TRBD1 matching 8 bases. This CDR3 comprises 16 residues. Germline V gene data show CDR1 as MNHEY and CDR2 as SVGAGI. V trimming: 0 bases; J trimming: 5 bases; junction bases outside the gene matches: 8.

V gene TRBV28 combines with J gene TRBJ2-1; TRBD2 matches at 10 bases. CDR1 is MDHEN, CDR2 SYDVKM, per germline. V shed 3 bases, J shed 4 bases, and the junction held 6 bases outside the gene matches. This CDR3 is 16 amino acids long. The CDR3 DNA follows: TGTGCCAGCAGTTTCCAAACTAGCGGGATATACAATGAGCAGTTCTTC. It codes for CASSFQTSGIYNEQFF.

This chain uses TRBV28 with TRBJ2-7; D unresolved. The ends were cut back, 2 bases at V and 1 base at J, with 6 bases in the middle. In germline, CDR1 is MDHEN, CDR2 SYDVKM. The CDR3 extends over 13 amino acids. The CDR3, as DNA: TGTGCCAGCAGTTTAAAGGTATCCTACGAGCAGTACTTC. Amino acid sequence: CASSLKVSYEQYF.

The rearrangement joins TRBV6-5 to TRBJ2-3; D is unresolved. The CDR3 length is 16 residues. Trimming shortened V by 0 bases and J by 3 bases, and 13 bases separated the two germline ends. The germline V gene encodes CDR1 MNHEY and CDR2 SVGAGI. In DNA form, the CDR3 reads TGTGCCAGCAGTTACTCTGGTCGGGTTAGGACAGATACGCAGTATTTT. It translates to CASSYSGRVRTDTQYF.

The chain couples TRBV7-9 to TRBJ1-2; 10 nucleotides match TRBD1. Trimming removed 5 bases from V and 3 bases from J; junction bases left unmatched: 9. This CDR3 comprises 16 residues. Germline loops: CDR1 SEHNR, CDR2 FQNEAQ (reference sequence). The CDR3 sequence is CASSNDLGTGDYGYTF. CDR3 coding DNA: TGTGCCAGCAGCAACGACCTCGGGACAGGGGACTATGGCTACACCTTC.

The rearrangement uses TRBV5-1 and TRBJ2-5; D ambiguous. Germline V gene data show CDR1 as SGHRS and CDR2 as YFSETQ. This CDR3 has 13 residues. V was shortened by 1 base and J by 5 bases, with 9 bases between the two germline ends. The CDR3 nucleotides read TGCGCCAGCAGCTTGTTCGGGCTTGAGACCCAGTACTTC. The encoded protein is CASSLFGLETQYF. Filled out from reference TRBV5-1 and TRBJ2-5, the complete variable domain reads KAGVTQTPRYLIKTRGQQVTLSCSPISGHRSVSWYQQTPGQGLQFLFEYFSETQRNKGNFPGRFSGRQFSNSRSEMNVSTLELGDSALYLCASSLFGLETQYFGPGTRLLVL.

The chain combines TRBV25-1 with TRBJ1-1; weak D call: TRBD1 (6 bases). The V end was cut by 1 base, the J end by 11 bases, with 23 bases between. The CDR3 is made up of 16 amino acids. Looked up from germline, CDR1 is MGHDK and CDR2 is SYGVNS. DNA for the CDR3: TGTGCCAGCAGTGAATCTGGGTTCGGGGGGCAGATAGCGGCTTTCTTT. This sequence encodes CASSESGFGGQIAAFF. The variable domain in full, with the rest retrieved from reference TRBV25-1 and TRBJ1-1, is EADIYQTPRYLVIGTGKKITLECSQTMGHDKMYWYQQDPGMELHLIHYSYGVNSTEKGDLSSESTVSRIRTEHFPLTLESARPSHTSQYLCASSESGFGGQIAAFFGQGTRLTVV.

This clone appeared a few times. The chain recombines TRBV19 with TRBJ2-2; D not resolved. V gave up 3 bases and J gave up 5 bases, with 10 bases separating them. Germline CDR1 reads LNHDA; CDR2 reads SQIVND (reference sequence). The CDR3 contains 14 residues. The CDR3 region has the DNA TGTGCCAGTAGTATCGAGATAATGACCGGGGAGCTGTTTTTT. Translating it yields CASSIEIMTGELFF.

This clone was seen only once. This chain connects TRBV19 to TRBJ2-3; TRBD2 matches 10 bases. The CDR3 totals 18 residues. V dropped 5 bases and J dropped 6; count of bases not matched to a gene: 17. CDR1 is LNHDA, CDR2 SQIVND, per germline (reference sequence). CDR3 DNA: TGTGCCAGTAGTTCCGCCGGAGGTCTTAGCGGGAGGTTCGATACGCAGTATTTT. It encodes CASSSAGGLSGRFDTQYF.